There are many counts of the clone carrying this TCR beta chain. Its specificity is unknown. The J segment lost 0 bases and the V segment lost 5 bases, leaving 4 bases of the junction unmatched. The CDR3 spans 15 residues. The germline CDR1 and CDR2 sequences are MNHEY and SVGAGI. The data belong to a study of response to subunit inactivated influenza vaccine. General study findings and limits: T cells newly recruited by each seasonal influenza vaccination are few, the authors suggested.

TCRdb redid the calling of the RT-PCR reads with MiXCR, one entry per CDR3 protein. This table has about 520,000 distinct CDR3 sequences, approximately 7.8% appearing once. The origin of this receptor is a man in his fifties or sixties who received an inactivated influenza vaccine. This sequence joins TRBV6-5 and TRBJ2-1; TRBD1 matches at 7 bases. The sequencing here drew on PBMCs from blood, taken 23 to 25 months after vaccination. The CDR3: CASSHDRDSYNEQFF. The CDR3 DNA is TGTGCCAGCAGTCACGACAGGGACTCCTACAATGAGCAGTTCTTC.